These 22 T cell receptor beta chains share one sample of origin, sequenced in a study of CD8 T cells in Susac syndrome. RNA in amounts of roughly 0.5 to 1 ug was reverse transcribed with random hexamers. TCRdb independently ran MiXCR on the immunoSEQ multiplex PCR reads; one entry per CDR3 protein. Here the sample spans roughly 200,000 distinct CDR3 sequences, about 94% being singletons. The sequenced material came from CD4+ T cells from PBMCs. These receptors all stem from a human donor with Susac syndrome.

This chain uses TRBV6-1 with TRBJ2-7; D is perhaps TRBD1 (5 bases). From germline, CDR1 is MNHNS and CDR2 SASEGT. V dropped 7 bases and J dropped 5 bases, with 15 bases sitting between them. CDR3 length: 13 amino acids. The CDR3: CASTPTGTHEQYF. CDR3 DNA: TGTGCCAGCACTCCTACAGGTACCCACGAGCAGTACTTC.

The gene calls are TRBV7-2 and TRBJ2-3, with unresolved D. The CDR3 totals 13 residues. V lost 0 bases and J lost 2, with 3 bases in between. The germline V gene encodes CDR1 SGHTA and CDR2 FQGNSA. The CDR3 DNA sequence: TGTGCCAGCAGCTTAGCTCTCACAGATACGCAGTATTTT. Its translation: CASSLALTDTQYF.

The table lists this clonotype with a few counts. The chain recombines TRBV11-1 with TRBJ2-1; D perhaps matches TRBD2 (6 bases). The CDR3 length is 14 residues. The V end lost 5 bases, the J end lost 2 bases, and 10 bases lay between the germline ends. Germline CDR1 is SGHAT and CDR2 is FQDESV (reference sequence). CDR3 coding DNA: TGTGCCAGCAGCCTTTCGGGGGCCTACAATGAGCAGTTCTTC. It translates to CASSLSGAYNEQFF.

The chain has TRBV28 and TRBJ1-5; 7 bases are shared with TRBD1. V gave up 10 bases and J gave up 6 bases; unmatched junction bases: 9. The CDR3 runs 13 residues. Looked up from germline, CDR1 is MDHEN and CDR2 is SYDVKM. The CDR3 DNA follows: TGTGCCACCGAGACAGGGAGAGGTCAGCCCCAGCATTTT. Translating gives CATETGRGQPQHF.

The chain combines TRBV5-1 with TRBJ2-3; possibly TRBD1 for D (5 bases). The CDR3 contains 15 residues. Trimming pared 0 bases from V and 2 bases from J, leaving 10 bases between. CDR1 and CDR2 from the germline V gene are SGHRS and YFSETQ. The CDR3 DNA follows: TGCGCCAGCAGCTTGGTCGCAGGGTTCACAGATACGCAGTATTTT. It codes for CASSLVAGFTDTQYF.

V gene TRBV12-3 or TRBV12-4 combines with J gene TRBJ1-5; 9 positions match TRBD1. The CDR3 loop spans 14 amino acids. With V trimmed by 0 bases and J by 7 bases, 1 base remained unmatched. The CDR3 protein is CASSLATGGQPQHF. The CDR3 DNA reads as TGTGCCAGCAGTTTAGCGACAGGGGGACAGCCCCAGCATTTT.

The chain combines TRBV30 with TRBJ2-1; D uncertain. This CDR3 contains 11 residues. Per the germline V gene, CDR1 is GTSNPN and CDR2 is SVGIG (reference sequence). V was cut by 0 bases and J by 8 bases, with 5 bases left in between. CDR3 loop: CAWSVFDEQFF. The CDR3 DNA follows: TGTGCCTGGAGTGTCTTCGATGAGCAGTTCTTC.

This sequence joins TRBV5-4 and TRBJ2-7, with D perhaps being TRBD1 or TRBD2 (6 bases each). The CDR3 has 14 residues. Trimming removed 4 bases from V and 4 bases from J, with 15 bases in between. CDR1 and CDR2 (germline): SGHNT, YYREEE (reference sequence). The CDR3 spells CASSPPGGAYEQYF. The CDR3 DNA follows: TGTGCCAGCAGCCCTCCCGGGGGCGCGTACGAGCAGTACTTC.

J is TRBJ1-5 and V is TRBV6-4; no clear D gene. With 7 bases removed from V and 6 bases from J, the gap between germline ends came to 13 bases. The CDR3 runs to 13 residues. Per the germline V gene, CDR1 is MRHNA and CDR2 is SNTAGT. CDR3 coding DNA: TGTGCCAGCAAAGCCTCCGGAGCTCAGCCCCAGCATTTT. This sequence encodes CASKASGAQPQHF.

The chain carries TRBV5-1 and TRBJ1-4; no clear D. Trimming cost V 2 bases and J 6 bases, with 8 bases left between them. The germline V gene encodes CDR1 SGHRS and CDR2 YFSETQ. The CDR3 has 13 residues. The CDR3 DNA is TGCGCCAGCAGCTTAGTAACGTATGAAAAACTGTTTTTT. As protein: CASSLVTYEKLFF.

For the CDR3, the DNA is TGTGCCAGCAGCCCGGGACTAGCGCAGCTTCACACAGATACGCAGTATTTT. The encoded protein is CASSPGLAQLHTDTQYF. The chain links TRBV12-3 or TRBV12-4 to TRBJ2-3; TRBD2 matches 10 bases. The length of the CDR3 is 17 residues. V trimming: 6 bases; J trimming: 2 bases; junction bases outside the gene matches: 11.

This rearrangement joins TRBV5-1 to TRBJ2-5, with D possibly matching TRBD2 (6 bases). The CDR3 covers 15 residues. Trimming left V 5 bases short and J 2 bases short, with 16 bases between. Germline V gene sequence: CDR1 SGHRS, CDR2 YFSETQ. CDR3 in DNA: TGCGCCAGCAGGGGGGGATCCTTCGGGCAAGAGACCCAGTACTTC. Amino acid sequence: CASRGGSFGQETQYF.

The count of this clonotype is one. The CDR3 region is CASRPMGARTGELFF. The CDR3 bases are TGTGCCAGCAGGCCCATGGGGGCGCGAACCGGGGAGCTGTTTTTT. J is TRBJ2-2 and V is TRBV6-2 or TRBV6-3, with TRBD1 as a possible D gene (6 bases). This CDR3 spans 15 amino acids. Per the germline V gene, CDR1 is MNHEY and CDR2 is SVGEGT. V shed 6 bases and J shed 5 bases, with 16 bases lying between them.

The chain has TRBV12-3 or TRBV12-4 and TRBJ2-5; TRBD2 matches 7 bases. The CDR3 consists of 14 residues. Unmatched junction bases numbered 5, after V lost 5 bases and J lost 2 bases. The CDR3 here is CASSPGRSQETQYF. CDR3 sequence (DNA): TGTGCCAGCAGTCCCGGGAGGAGTCAAGAGACCCAGTACTTC.

CDR3 in DNA: TGCAGCGCTCTCCACCCAGGGAGAGGGATGAACACTGAAGCTTTCTTT. It translates to CSALHPGRGMNTEAFF. The chain joins TRBV29-1 to TRBJ1-1; D perhaps matches TRBD1 (5 bases). This CDR3 has 16 amino acids. Trimming removed 7 bases from V and 0 bases from J, with 21 bases in between. CDR1 is SQVTM, CDR2 ANQGSEA, per germline. The full variable domain, rest sourced from reference TRBV29-1 and TRBJ1-1, is SAVISQKPSRDICQRGTSLTIQCQVDSQVTMMFWYRQQPGQSLTLIATANQGSEATYESGFVIDKFPISRPNLTFSTLTVSNMSPEDSSIYLCSALHPGRGMNTEAFFGQGTRLTVV.

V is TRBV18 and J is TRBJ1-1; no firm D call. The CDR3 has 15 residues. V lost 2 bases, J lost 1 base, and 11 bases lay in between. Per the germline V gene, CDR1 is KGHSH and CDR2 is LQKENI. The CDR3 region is CASSPGSGANTEAFF. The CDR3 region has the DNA TGTGCCAGCTCACCAGGCTCGGGAGCGAACACTGAAGCTTTCTTT.

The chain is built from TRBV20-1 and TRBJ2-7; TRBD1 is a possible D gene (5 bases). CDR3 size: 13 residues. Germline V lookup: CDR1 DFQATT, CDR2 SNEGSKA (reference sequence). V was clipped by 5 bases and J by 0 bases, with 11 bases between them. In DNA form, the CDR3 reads TGCAGTGCTCGACAGCCGAGCTCCTACGAGCAGTACTTC. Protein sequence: CSARQPSSYEQYF.

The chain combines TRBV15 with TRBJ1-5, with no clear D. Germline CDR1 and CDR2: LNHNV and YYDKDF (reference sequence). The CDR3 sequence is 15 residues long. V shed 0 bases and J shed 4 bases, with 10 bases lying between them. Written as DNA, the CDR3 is TGTGCCACCAGCAGAGATCTTGGCAGAAATCAGCCCCAGCATTTT. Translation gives CATSRDLGRNQPQHF.

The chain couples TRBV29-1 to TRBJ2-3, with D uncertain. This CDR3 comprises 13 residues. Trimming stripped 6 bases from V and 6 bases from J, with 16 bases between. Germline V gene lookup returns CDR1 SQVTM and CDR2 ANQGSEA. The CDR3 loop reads CSVRPTRGDTQYF. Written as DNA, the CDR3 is TGCAGCGTCCGACCGACTCGTGGGGATACGCAGTATTTT.

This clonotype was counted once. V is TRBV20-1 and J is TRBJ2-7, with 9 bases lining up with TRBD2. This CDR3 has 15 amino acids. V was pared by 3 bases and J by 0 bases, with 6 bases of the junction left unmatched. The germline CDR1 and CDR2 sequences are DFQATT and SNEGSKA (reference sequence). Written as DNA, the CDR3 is TGCAGTGCTAGCCGACTAGCGGAGGCCTCCTACGAGCAGTACTTC. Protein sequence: CSASRLAEASYEQYF.

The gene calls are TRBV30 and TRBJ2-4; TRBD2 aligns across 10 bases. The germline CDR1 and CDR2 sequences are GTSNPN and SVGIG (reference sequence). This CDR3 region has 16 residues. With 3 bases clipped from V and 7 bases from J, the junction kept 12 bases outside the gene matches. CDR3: CAWSVDGLAVFNIQYF. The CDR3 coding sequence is TGTGCCTGGAGCGTCGATGGACTAGCGGTATTTAACATTCAGTACTTC.

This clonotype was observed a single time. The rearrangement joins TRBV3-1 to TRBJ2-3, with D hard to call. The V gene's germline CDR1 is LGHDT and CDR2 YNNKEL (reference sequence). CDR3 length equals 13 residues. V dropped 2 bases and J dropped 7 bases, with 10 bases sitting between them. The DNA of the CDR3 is TGTGCCAGCAGCCAACCTGGAATGAATACGCAGTATTTT. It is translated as CASSQPGMNTQYF.